The 28 T cell receptor beta chains reported below all come from one sample, sequenced in a study of response to subunit inactivated influenza vaccine. TCRdb reprocessed the RT-PCR reads via MiXCR and lists one record per CDR3 protein. The repertoire includes around 850,000 distinct CDR3 sequences, around 18% of them detected once, and roughly a tenth sits in the top ten. The sample consisted of PBMCs from blood, taken 5 days after vaccination. All receptors come from a man in his forties or fifties who received an inactivated influenza vaccine.

This clonotype was counted only a few times. The V and J genes are TRBV20-1 and TRBJ2-2; no firm D call. CDR1 and CDR2 from the germline V gene are DFQATT and SNEGSKA (reference sequence). This CDR3 region has 14 residues. With 3 bases removed from V and 3 bases from J, the gap between germline ends came to 11 bases. The DNA of the CDR3 is TGCAGTGCTAGGGCTAGGGAATACACCGGGGAGCTGTTTTTT. This sequence encodes CSARAREYTGELFF.

The chain combines TRBV7-9 with TRBJ2-6; D possibly corresponds to TRBD2 (5 bases). Trimming removed 0 bases at V and 8 bases at J, with 8 bases between. The length of the CDR3 is 14 residues. Germline CDR1 reads SEHNR; CDR2 reads FQNEAQ (reference sequence). The CDR3 bases are TGTGCCAGCAGCTTAGCGGGGAGCTCCAACGTCCTGACTTTC. Protein: CASSLAGSSNVLTF.

This clonotype was counted between two and nine times. The chain carries TRBV20-1 and TRBJ2-5, with D possibly TRBD1 on 7 matching bases. This CDR3 is 16 amino acids long. Looked up from germline, CDR1 is DFQATT and CDR2 is SNEGSKA (reference sequence). V was shortened by 0 bases and J by 2 bases, with 16 bases between the two germline ends. The CDR3 sequence is CSAREWAGTAQETQYF. The CDR3 bases are TGCAGTGCTAGAGAGTGGGCGGGGACAGCACAAGAGACCCAGTACTTC.

This clonotype has only a few counts. The rearrangement links TRBV6-5 to TRBJ1-1; D gene unclear. The V and J ends lost 2 bases and 5 bases respectively, with 9 bases between them. Germline V gene sequence: CDR1 MNHEY, CDR2 SVGAGI. The CDR3 sequence is 13 residues long. The CDR3 DNA sequence: TGTGCCAGCAGTTACCCGGGGAGAACTGAAGCTTTCTTT. This codes for CASSYPGRTEAFF.

This clonotype was observed many times. The V call is TRBV11-2, the J call TRBJ2-1; TRBD2 is a possible D gene (6 bases). The CDR3 contains 15 residues. V was shortened by 5 bases and J by 2 bases, with 13 bases between the two germline ends. From germline, CDR1 is SGHAT and CDR2 FQNNGV. The CDR3 loop reads CASSNRENPYNEQFF. The DNA for the CDR3 is TGTGCCAGCAGCAATCGGGAGAACCCCTACAATGAGCAGTTCTTC.

The chain has TRBV12-3 or TRBV12-4 and TRBJ2-7, with D possibly matching TRBD2 (7 bases). V was cut by 3 bases and J by 1 base, with 16 bases left in between. This CDR3 contains 16 residues. For the CDR3, the DNA is TGTGCCAGCAGTTTTTCGGGGGGCAGGGGATCCTACGAGCAGTACTTC. It translates to CASSFSGGRGSYEQYF.

This clonotype was counted many times. The chain uses TRBV5-1 and TRBJ2-1, with D unresolved. Trimming stripped 5 bases from V and 0 bases from J, with 12 bases between. Germline V gene lookup returns CDR1 SGHRS and CDR2 YFSETQ. This CDR3 region has 15 residues. This CDR3 reads CASRALADSYNEQFF. CDR3 in DNA: TGCGCCAGCAGGGCCCTGGCCGACTCCTACAATGAGCAGTTCTTC.

This clonotype was seen only a few times. The chain combines TRBV28 with TRBJ2-7; D call uncertain. The CDR3 contains 11 residues. Between the trimmed V and J ends, which lost 6 bases and 7 bases, there was a span of 10 bases. CDR1 and CDR2 (germline): MDHEN, SYDVKM. CDR3 nucleotide sequence: TGTGCCAGCAGCACCCTTTCGGAGCAGTACTTC. This codes for CASSTLSEQYF.

The chain couples TRBV5-1 to TRBJ2-5; TRBD2 matches 10 bases. The germline V gene encodes CDR1 SGHRS and CDR2 YFSETQ. V trimming: 0 bases; J trimming: 1 base; junction bases outside the gene matches: 3. The CDR3 totals 16 residues. The CDR3 reads CASSLVLAGAQETQYF. CDR3 nucleotide sequence: TGCGCCAGCAGCTTGGTTCTAGCGGGGGCCCAAGAGACCCAGTACTTC.

The V and J genes are TRBV12-3 or TRBV12-4 and TRBJ2-1, with 7 nucleotides matching TRBD2. CDR3 length: 15 residues. Losses at the gene ends were 6 bases for V and 4 bases for J; bases not matched to a gene: 9. The CDR3 spells CASRPGGGEYNEQFF. Written as DNA, the CDR3 is TGTGCCAGCAGGCCGGGGGGTGGTGAGTACAATGAGCAGTTCTTC.

V and J are TRBV29-1 and TRBJ2-7, with 12 bases that match TRBD2. This CDR3 is built from 13 residues. V shed 6 bases and J 3 bases; nucleotides not matched to a gene: 3. Germline V gives CDR1 SQVTM, CDR2 ANQGSEA. The CDR3 nucleotides are TGCAGCGTCCAGACTAGCGGGAGCTACGAGCAGTACTTC. Its translation: CSVQTSGSYEQYF.

The rearrangement joins TRBV4-2 to TRBJ2-5; TRBD1 agrees at 8 bases. Germline-derived CDR1 and CDR2 are LGHNA and YNFKEQ. CDR3 length equals 14 residues. J lost 3 bases, V lost 1 base, and 1 base had no gene match. In DNA form, the CDR3 reads TGTGCCAGCAGCCAAGGGACAGGGAAAGAGACCCAGTACTTC. This encodes CASSQGTGKETQYF.

The chain couples TRBV7-9 to TRBJ2-4, with D perhaps matching TRBD1 (5 bases). Trimming removed 3 bases at V and 6 bases at J, with 15 bases between. Germline CDR1 SEHNR, CDR2 FQNEAQ (reference sequence). The CDR3 contains 15 residues. Here the CDR3 reads CASSFHPTERNIQYF. In DNA form, the CDR3 reads TGTGCCAGCAGCTTCCACCCGACAGAGAGAAACATTCAGTACTTC.

There are many counts of this clonotype. The chain joins TRBV28 to TRBJ2-1; unclear D gene. V was cut by 2 bases and J by 7 bases, with 9 bases left in between. There are 13 residues in the CDR3. Germline CDR1 reads MDHEN; CDR2 reads SYDVKM. CDR3 nucleotide sequence: TGTGCCAGCAGTTTAAGTCGCGTAAATGAGCAGTTCTTC. Amino acids: CASSLSRVNEQFF.

The chain employs TRBV7-2 and TRBJ2-1; D tentatively fits TRBD1 or TRBD2 (5 bases each). Trimming took off 3 bases at V and 4 bases at J, with 10 bases between the two ends. The germline V gene has CDR1 SGHTA and CDR2 FQGNSA. This CDR3 comprises 14 residues. This CDR3 is CASSFGTRYNEQFF. DNA of the CDR3: TGTGCCAGCAGCTTCGGGACGAGGTACAATGAGCAGTTCTTC.

This clonotype occurred many times. The genes are TRBV12-3 or TRBV12-4 and TRBJ2-1; TRBD1 is a possible D gene (6 bases). V shed 1 base and J shed 6 bases, with 10 bases lying between them. This CDR3 spans 14 amino acids. As DNA, the CDR3 is TGTGCCAGCAGTTTAGGGACAGAAGGCAATGAGCAGTTCTTC. Translating gives CASSLGTEGNEQFF.

V is TRBV12-3 or TRBV12-4 and J is TRBJ2-2; 9 bases map to TRBD1. Trimming took 3 bases from V and 0 from J; bases not matched to a gene: 26. There are 24 residues in the CDR3. The CDR3 is CASSLLLRFSLQDRGQSNTGELFF. The CDR3 nucleotides are TGTGCCAGCAGTTTGCTACTCCGGTTCAGTTTGCAGGACAGGGGACAATCGAACACCGGGGAGCTGTTTTTT.

This chain uses TRBV15 with TRBJ1-6; TRBD1 might be the D (5 bases). CDR3 length equals 14 residues. CDR1 is LNHNV, CDR2 YYDKDF, per germline (reference sequence). Deletions cut 0 bases from V and 7 bases from J, with 7 bases between. In nucleotides, the CDR3 is TGTGCCACCAGCAGAGACAGGGCGAATTCACCCCTCCACTTT. This sequence encodes CATSRDRANSPLHF. The whole variable domain, remainder taken from reference TRBV15 and TRBJ1-6, is DAMVIQNPRYQVTQFGKPVTLSCSQTLNHNVMYWYQQKSSQAPKLLFHYYDKDFNNEADTPDNFQSRRPNTSFCFLDIRSPGLGDTAMYLCATSRDRANSPLHFGNGTRLTVT.

This clonotype was counted many times. V is TRBV7-2 and J is TRBJ1-2, with D possibly matching TRBD1 (5 bases). CDR1 is SGHTA, CDR2 FQGNSA, per germline. Deletions cut 5 bases from V and 0 bases from J, with 10 bases between. This CDR3 has 14 amino acids. The CDR3 bases are TGTGCCAGCAGCCTTGGGGCTTCTAACTATGGCTACACCTTC. Protein product: CASSLGASNYGYTF.

The chain recombines TRBV20-1 with TRBJ2-2; 9 bases are a match to TRBD2. V shed 6 bases and J 9 bases; nucleotides not matched to a gene: 11. The CDR3 extends over 14 amino acids. CDR1 and CDR2 from the germline V gene are DFQATT and SNEGSKA (reference sequence). The CDR3 sequence is CSAPGTSLPRELFF. Here the CDR3 DNA reads TGCAGTGCCCCCGGGACTAGCCTACCCAGGGAGCTGTTTTTT.

V is TRBV20-1 and J is TRBJ1-1, with TRBD1 matching over 8 bases. Germline V gene lookup returns CDR1 DFQATT and CDR2 SNEGSKA (reference sequence). V lost 0 bases to trimming and J lost 12 bases; unmatched junction nucleotides: 15. The CDR3 loop spans 15 amino acids. The CDR3 region is CSARDTLQGGVDSFF. The CDR3 bases are TGCAGTGCTAGAGATACTTTACAGGGGGGTGTGGATTCTTTCTTT.

V is TRBV4-3 and J is TRBJ2-3; D remains unclear. Germline CDR1 is LGHNA and CDR2 is YSLEER. This CDR3 spans 17 amino acids. The V end was cut by 0 bases, the J end by 0 bases, with 13 bases between. CDR3 sequence (DNA): TGCGCCAGCAGCCAAGATCCGTGGGGATCTAGCACAGATACGCAGTATTTT. It is translated as CASSQDPWGSSTDTQYF.

The chain joins TRBV15 to TRBJ2-7, with TRBD1 as a possible D gene (5 bases). This CDR3 contains 14 residues. V was pared by 2 bases and J by 2 bases, with 10 bases between. In germline, CDR1 is LNHNV, CDR2 YYDKDF (reference sequence). The CDR3 region is CATSRRAGTYEQYF. The CDR3 coding sequence is TGTGCCACCAGCAGACGGGCAGGGACCTACGAGCAGTACTTC.

This clonotype was recorded a few times. CDR3 nucleotides: TGCGCCAGCAGCCAAGGGGGACAGGGGTTGAACACTGAAGCTTTCTTT. This gives the protein CASSQGGQGLNTEAFF. The chain carries TRBV4-1 and TRBJ1-1; 10 bases are a match to TRBD1. Germline CDR1 and CDR2: MGHRA and YSYEKL. This CDR3 spans 16 amino acids. The V gene end was trimmed by 1 base and the J gene end by 0 bases; junction bases not matched to a gene: 2.

This clonotype turned up a few times. The chain uses TRBV5-4 and TRBJ2-3; 10 nucleotides match TRBD2. CDR1 and CDR2 (germline): SGHNT, YYREEE (reference sequence). Trimming took 4 bases from V and 6 from J; bases not matched to a gene: 5. CDR3 length: 14 residues. The CDR3 nucleotides are TGTGCCAGCAGCCTCGGGACTAGCGTTGATACGCAGTATTTT. It encodes CASSLGTSVDTQYF.

This clonotype has a count of ten or more. This chain connects TRBV6-6 to TRBJ2-1; a possible D gene is TRBD1 (6 bases). The V end was cut by 5 bases, the J end by 8 bases, with 10 bases between. The CDR3 loop spans 12 amino acids. Germline V gene sequence: CDR1 MNHNY, CDR2 SVGAGI (reference sequence). Written as DNA, the CDR3 is TGTGCCAGCAGTGATTCAGGGGATGAGCAGTTCTTC. This translates into CASSDSGDEQFF.

The chain uses TRBV6-5 and TRBJ2-1, with 8 bases that match TRBD2. Germline lookup yields CDR1 MNHEY and CDR2 SVGAGI. Germline trimming cut 0 bases from V and 6 bases from J; bases unmatched to any gene: 4. This CDR3 has 15 residues. CDR3 coding DNA: TGTGCCAGCAGTTACTCATTAGCGGGGTTCAATGAGCAGTTCTTC. It yields the protein CASSYSLAGFNEQFF.

This chain connects TRBV6-5 to TRBJ1-5; D not certain. The V gene lost 4 bases and the J gene lost 6 bases, with 16 bases spanning the gap. The CDR3 spans 15 residues. Germline V gene data show CDR1 as MNHEY and CDR2 as SVGAGI. The CDR3 spells CASSFPGGMGQPQHF. The CDR3 DNA is TGTGCCAGCAGTTTCCCGGGAGGGATGGGTCAGCCCCAGCATTTT.